Each of the 2 T cell receptor beta chains below was sequenced from the same sample in a study of blood T cell repertoires in COVID-19. Assay: immunoSEQ multiplex PCR; the TCRdb copy retains only in-frame clones and omits some. Counted here are 150,000 to 200,000 clones, 81% occurring once; the ten biggest clones make up approximately 10%. Sample: peripheral blood. The receptor set was obtained from a human donor in a cohort sampled during active COVID-19.

The rearrangement links TRBV2 to TRBJ1-5; 10 positions match TRBD1. The CDR3 length is 14 residues. V lost 6 bases and J lost 11; bases outside the gene matches: 10. From germline, CDR1 is SNHLY and CDR2 FYNNEI. The CDR3 loop is CASRNDRGQGAQHF. CDR3 bases: TGTGCCAGCAGAAATGACAGGGGGCAAGGAGCCCAGCATTTT.

The chain is built from TRBV11-2 and TRBJ2-6; D is possibly TRBD2 (6 bases). CDR1 and CDR2 (germline): SGHAT, FQNNGV. The ends were cut back, 4 bases at V and 10 bases at J, with 8 bases in the middle. The CDR3 runs to 12 residues. The CDR3 here is CASSSEGNVLTF. The CDR3 DNA follows: TGTGCCAGCAGCTCGGAGGGGAACGTCCTGACTTTC.